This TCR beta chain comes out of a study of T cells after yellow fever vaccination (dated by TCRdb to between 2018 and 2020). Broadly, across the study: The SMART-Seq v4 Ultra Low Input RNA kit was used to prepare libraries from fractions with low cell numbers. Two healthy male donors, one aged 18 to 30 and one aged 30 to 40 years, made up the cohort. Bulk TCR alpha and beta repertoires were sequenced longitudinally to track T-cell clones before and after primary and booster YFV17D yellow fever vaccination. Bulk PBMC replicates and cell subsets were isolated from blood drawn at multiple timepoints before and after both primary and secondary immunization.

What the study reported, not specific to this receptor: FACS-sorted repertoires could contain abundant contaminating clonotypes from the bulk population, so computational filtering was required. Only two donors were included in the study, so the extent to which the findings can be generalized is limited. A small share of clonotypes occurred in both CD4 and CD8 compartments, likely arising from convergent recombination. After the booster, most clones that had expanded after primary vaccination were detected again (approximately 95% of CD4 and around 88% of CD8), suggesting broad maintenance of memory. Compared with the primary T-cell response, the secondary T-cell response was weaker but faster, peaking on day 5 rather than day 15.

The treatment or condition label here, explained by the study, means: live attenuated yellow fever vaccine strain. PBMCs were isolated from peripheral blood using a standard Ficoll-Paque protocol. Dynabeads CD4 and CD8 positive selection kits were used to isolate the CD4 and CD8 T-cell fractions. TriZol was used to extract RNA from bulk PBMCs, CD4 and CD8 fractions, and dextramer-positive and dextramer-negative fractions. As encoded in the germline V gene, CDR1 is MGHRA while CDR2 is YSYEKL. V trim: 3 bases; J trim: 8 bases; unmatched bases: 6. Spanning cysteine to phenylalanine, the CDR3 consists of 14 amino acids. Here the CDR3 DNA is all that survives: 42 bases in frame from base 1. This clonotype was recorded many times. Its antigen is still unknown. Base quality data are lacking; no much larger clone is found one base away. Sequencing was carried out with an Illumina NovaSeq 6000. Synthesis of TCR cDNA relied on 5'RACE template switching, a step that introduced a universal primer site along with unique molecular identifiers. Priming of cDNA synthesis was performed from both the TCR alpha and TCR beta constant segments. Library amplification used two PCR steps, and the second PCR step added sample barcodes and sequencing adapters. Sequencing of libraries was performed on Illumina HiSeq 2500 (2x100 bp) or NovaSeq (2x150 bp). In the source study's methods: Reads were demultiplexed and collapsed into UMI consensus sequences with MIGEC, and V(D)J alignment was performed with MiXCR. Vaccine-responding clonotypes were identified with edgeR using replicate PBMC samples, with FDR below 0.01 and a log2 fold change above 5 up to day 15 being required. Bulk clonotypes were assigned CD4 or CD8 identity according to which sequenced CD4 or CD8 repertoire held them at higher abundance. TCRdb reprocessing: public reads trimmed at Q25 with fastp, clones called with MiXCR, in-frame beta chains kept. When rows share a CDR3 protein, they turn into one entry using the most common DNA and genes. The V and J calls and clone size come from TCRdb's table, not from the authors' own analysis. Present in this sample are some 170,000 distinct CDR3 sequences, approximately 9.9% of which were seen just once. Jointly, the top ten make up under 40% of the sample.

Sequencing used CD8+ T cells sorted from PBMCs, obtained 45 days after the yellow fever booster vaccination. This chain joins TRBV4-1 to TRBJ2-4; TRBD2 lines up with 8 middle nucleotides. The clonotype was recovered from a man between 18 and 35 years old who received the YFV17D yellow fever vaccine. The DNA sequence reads TGCGCCAGCAGCCATGACAGGCGGGGGGACATTCAGTACTTC. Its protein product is CASSHDRRGDIQYF.